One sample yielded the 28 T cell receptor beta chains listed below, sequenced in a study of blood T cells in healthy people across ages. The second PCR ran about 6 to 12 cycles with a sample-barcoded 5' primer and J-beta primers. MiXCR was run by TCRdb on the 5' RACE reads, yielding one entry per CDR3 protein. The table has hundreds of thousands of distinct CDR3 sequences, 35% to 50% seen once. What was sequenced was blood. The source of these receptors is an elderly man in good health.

Written as DNA, the CDR3 is TGTGCCAGCAGTTACCTCTTCTGGCGGGGGGGGGAGACAGATACGCAGTATTTT. It encodes CASSYLFWRGGETDTQYF. This chain joins TRBV6-2 or TRBV6-3 and TRBJ2-3; TRBD2 matches at 9 bases. Germline V CDR1 and CDR2: MNHEY, SVGEGT. The CDR3 is made up of 18 amino acids. V lost 2 bases, J lost 3 bases, and 12 bases stayed unmatched.

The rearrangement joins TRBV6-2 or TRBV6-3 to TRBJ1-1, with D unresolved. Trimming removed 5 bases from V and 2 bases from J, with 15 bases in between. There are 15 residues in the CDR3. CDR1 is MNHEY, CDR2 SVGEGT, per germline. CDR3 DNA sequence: TGTGCCAGCAGTGACACAAGGGTCCTTAACACTGAAGCTTTCTTT. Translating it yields CASSDTRVLNTEAFF.

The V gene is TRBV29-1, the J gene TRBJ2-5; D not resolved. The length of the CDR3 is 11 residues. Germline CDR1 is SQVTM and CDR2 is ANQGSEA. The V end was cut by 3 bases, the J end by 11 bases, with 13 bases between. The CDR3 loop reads CSVDRTGEQYF. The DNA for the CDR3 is TGCAGCGTTGATAGGACGGGTGAGCAGTACTTC.

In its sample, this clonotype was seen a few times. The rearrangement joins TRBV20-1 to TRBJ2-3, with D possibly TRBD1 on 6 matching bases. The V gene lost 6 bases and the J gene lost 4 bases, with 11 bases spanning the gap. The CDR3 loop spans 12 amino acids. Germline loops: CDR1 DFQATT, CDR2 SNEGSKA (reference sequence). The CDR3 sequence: CSAPQGSDTQYF. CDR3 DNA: TGCAGTGCCCCCCAGGGGTCAGATACGCAGTATTTT.

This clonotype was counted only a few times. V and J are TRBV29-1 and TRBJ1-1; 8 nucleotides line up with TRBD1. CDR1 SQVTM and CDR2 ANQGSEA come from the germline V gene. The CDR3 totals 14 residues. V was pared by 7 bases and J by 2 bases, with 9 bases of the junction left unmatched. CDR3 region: CSGSDRGFNTEAFF. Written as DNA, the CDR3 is TGCAGCGGTTCCGACAGGGGCTTCAACACTGAAGCTTTCTTT.

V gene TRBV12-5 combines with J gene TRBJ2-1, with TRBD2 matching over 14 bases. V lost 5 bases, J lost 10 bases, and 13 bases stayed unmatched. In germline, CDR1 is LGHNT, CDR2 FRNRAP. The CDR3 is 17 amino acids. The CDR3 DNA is TGTGCTAGTGGTGGACAGGTGGGACTAGCGGGAGTCTGGGAGCAGTTCTTC. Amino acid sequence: CASGGQVGLAGVWEQFF.

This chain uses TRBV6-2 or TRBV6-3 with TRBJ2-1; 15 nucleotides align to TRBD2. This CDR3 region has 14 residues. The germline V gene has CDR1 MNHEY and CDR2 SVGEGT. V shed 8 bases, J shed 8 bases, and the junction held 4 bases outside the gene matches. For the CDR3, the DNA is TGTGCCAGCCGGACTAGCGGGAGGGCCTATGAGCAGTTCTTC. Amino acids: CASRTSGRAYEQFF.

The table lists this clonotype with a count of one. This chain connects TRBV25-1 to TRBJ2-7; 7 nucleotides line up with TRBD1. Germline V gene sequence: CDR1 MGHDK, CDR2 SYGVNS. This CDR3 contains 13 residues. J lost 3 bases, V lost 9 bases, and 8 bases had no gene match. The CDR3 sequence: CASGQETVYEQYF. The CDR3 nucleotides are TGTGCCAGTGGACAGGAAACAGTCTACGAGCAGTACTTC.

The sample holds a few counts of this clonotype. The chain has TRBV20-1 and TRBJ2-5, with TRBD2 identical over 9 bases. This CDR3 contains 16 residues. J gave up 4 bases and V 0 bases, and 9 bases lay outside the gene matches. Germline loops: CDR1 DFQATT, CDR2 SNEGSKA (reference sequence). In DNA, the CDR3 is TGCAGTGCTAGAGACCCCAGCGGGGGGAGGCGAGAGACCCAGTACTTC. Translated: CSARDPSGGRRETQYF.

In nucleotides, the CDR3 is TGTGCCAGCAGCTTAGCCAGAGGAGGGCAATATAGCAATCAGCCCCAGCATTTT. It translates to CASSLARGGQYSNQPQHF. This chain joins TRBV7-9 and TRBJ1-5; D unresolved. The CDR3 loop spans 18 amino acids. Germline V gene sequence: CDR1 SEHNR, CDR2 FQNEAQ (reference sequence). Trimming stripped 0 bases from V and 0 bases from J, with 15 bases between.

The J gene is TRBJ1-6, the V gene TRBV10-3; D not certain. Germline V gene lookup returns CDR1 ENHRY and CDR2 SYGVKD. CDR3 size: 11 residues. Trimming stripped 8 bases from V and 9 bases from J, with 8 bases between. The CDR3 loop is CAIGPLSPLHF. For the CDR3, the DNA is TGTGCCATCGGTCCCCTTTCACCCCTCCACTTT.

CDR3 sequence reads: CSVVWGDHGYTF. CDR3 coding DNA: TGCAGCGTTGTTTGGGGGGACCATGGCTACACCTTC. The chain employs TRBV29-1 and TRBJ1-2; TRBD1 is a possible D gene (5 bases). Germline V lookup: CDR1 SQVTM, CDR2 ANQGSEA. This CDR3 has 12 amino acids. Trimming removed 4 bases from V and 6 bases from J, with 12 bases in between.

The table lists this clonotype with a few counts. The CDR3 here is CASSFIGRLGEQYF. The CDR3 DNA follows: TGTGCCAGCAGTTTCATTGGCAGGCTAGGCGAGCAGTACTTC. The rearrangement uses TRBV28 and TRBJ2-7; D is uncertain. CDR3 length: 14 residues. V lost 3 bases and J lost 6, with 15 bases in between. Germline V lookup: CDR1 MDHEN, CDR2 SYDVKM.

The DNA for the CDR3 is TGCAGCGTTGAAGATAGGGACAGGGGGCTGTACGAGCAGTACTTC. Translation: CSVEDRDRGLYEQYF. V gene TRBV29-1 combines with J gene TRBJ2-7, with TRBD1 matching over 12 bases. The CDR3 has 15 amino acids. Germline assignment: CDR1 SQVTM and CDR2 ANQGSEA. J lost 4 bases, V lost 0 bases, and 4 bases had no gene match.

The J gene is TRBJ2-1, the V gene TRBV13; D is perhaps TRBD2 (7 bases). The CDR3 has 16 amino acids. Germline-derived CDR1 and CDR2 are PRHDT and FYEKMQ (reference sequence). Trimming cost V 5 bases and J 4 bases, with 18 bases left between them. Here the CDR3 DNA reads TGTGCCAGCAGCCGAGGGGGGGTAGCGAGTTACAATGAGCAGTTCTTC. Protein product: CASSRGGVASYNEQFF. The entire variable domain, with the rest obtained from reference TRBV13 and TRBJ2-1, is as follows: AAGVIQSPRHLIKEKRETATLKCYPIPRHDTVYWYQQGPGQDPQFLISFYEKMQSDKGSIPDRFSAQQFSDYHSELNMSSLELGDSALYFCASSRGGVASYNEQFFGPGTRLTVL.

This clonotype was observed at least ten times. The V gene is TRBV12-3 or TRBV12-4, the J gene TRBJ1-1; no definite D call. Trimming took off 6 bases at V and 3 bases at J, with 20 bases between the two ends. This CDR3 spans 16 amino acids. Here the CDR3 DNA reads TGTGCCAGCAGCCCTCTCCCCGCGGAGAGGGACACTGAAGCTTTCTTT. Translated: CASSPLPAERDTEAFF.

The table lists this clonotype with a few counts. Written as DNA, the CDR3 is TGTGCCAGCAGCTTCCCAGGGGGATCCTACGAGCAGTACTTC. This gives the protein CASSFPGGSYEQYF. The chain joins TRBV5-6 to TRBJ2-7; the match to TRBD1 covers 7 bases. The germline gives CDR1 SGHDT, CDR2 YYEEEE. The CDR3 is 14 amino acids. The V segment lost 2 bases and the J segment 1 base; nucleotides outside the gene matches: 3.

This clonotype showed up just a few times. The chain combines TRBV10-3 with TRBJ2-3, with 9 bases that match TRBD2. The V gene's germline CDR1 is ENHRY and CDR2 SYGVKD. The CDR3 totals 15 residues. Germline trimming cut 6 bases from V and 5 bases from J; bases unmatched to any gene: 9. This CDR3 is CAISEAGGLKDTQYF. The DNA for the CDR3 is TGTGCCATCAGCGAAGCGGGGGGCCTCAAAGATACGCAGTATTTT.

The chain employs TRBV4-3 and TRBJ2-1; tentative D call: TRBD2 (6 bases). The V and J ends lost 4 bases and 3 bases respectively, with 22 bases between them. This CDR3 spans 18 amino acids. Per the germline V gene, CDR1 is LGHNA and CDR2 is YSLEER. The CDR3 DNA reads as TGCGCCAGCAGCCCCTTACCCGCGAGTGCGGGAAACTACAATGAGCAGTTCTTC. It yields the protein CASSPLPASAGNYNEQFF.

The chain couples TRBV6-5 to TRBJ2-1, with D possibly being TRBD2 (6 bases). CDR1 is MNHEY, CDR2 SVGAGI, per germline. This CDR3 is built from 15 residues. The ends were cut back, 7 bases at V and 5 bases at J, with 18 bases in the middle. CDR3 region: CASNELALGDNEQFF. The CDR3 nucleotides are TGTGCCAGCAACGAACTAGCTCTCGGGGACAATGAGCAGTTCTTC.

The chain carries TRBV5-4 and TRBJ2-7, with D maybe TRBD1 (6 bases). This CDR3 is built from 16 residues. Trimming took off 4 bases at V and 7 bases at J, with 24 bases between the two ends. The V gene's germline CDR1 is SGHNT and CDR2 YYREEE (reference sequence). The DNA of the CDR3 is TGTGCCAGCAGCGTACGCTCGACAGGAACCAACAATGAGCAGTACTTC. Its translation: CASSVRSTGTNNEQYF.

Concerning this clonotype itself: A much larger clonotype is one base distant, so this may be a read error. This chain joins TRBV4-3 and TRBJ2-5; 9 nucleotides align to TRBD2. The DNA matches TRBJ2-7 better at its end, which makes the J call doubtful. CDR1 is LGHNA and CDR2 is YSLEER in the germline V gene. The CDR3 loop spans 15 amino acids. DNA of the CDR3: TGCGCCAGCAGCCAAGTTTTAGCGGGAGCCTCCGAGCAGTACTTC. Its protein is CASSQVLAGASEQYF.

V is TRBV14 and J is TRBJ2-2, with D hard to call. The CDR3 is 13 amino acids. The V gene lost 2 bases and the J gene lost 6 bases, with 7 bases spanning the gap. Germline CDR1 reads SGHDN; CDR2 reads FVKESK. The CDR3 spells CASSQLSPGELFF. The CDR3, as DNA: TGTGCCAGCAGCCAACTGTCCCCCGGGGAGCTGTTTTTT.

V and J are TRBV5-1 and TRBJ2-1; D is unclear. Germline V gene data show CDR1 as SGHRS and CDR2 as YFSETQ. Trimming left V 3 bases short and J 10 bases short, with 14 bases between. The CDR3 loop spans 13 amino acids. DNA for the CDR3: TGCGCCAGCAGCTACGGGCCCCCTGGGGAGCAGTTCTTC. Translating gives CASSYGPPGEQFF.

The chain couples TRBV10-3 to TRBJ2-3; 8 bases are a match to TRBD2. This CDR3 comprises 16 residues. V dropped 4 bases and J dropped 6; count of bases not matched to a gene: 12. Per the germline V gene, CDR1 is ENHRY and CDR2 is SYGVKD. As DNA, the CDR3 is TGTGCCATCAGTGGTACTAGCGGCAAAGGGCTTGATACGCAGTATTTT. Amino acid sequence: CAISGTSGKGLDTQYF.

CDR3 nucleotides: TGTGCCAGCAGCCATCCTTCTCCGGGACAGGGAAGCAATGAGCAGTTCTTC. Translation gives CASSHPSPGQGSNEQFF. The chain has TRBV7-9 and TRBJ2-1; 9 bases map to TRBD1. Germline loops: CDR1 SEHNR, CDR2 FQNEAQ (reference sequence). The CDR3 consists of 17 residues. With V trimmed by 5 bases and J by 6 bases, 14 bases remained unmatched.

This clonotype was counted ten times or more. The CDR3 spells CSVEAQKGAAARFF. For the CDR3, the DNA is TGCAGCGTTGAAGCACAGAAAGGTGCGGCAGCTAGGTTCTTC. The rearrangement joins TRBV29-1 to TRBJ2-1; D remains unclear. The CDR3 runs to 14 residues. V lost 1 base, J lost 15 bases, and 22 bases lay in between. CDR1 and CDR2 from the germline V gene are SQVTM and ANQGSEA.

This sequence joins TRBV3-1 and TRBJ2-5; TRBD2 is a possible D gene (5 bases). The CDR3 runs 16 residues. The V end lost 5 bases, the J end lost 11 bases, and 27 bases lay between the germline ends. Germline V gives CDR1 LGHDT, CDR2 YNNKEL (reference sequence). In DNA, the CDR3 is TGTGCCAGCAGCACTGTCCTAGGCGGAGGAGGCGGTGAGCAGTACTTC. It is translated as CASSTVLGGGGGEQYF.